The rows below give T cell receptor beta chains drawn from one sample of a study of T-cell memory formation after mild COVID-19. TCRdb reprocessed the 5' RACE reads via MiXCR and lists one record per CDR3 protein. There are about 210,000 distinct CDR3 sequences in the sample; about 27% occur only once, and over 10% lies in the top ten. Sequencing input: PBMCs or a T cell subset sorted from them (not recorded which). The receptor source for this set is an adult woman who had mild COVID-19 (a few samples of this study predate the infection). Cell type and time point are not known. The CDR3 runs from the conserved cysteine through the conserved F or W. Fields, in order: J gene, D gene, V gene, clone size, CDR3 protein, CDR3 DNA. D genes are given only for firm matches. Rows give clone size only sometimes, using once, few, many, or a class for an expanded clone.

TRBJ2-7 TRBD1 TRBV29-1 - CSGSRDRVTYEQYF TGCAGCGGGTCCCGGGACAGGGTTACCTACGAGCAGTACTTC
TRBJ2-7 - TRBV20-1 many CSAIRGDRREQYF TGCAGTGCTATTCGGGGAGATAGGAGAGAGCAGTACTTC
TRBJ2-3 - TRBV5-1 many CASSSYRTDTQYF TGCGCCAGCAGCTCTTACCGCACAGATACGCAGTATTTT
TRBJ2-2 - TRBV12-3/TRBV12-4 - CASSPLNTGELFF TGTGCCAGCAGTCCTCTTAACACCGGGGAGCTGTTTTTT
TRBJ2-1 - TRBV24-1 - CATSDLDTNSYNEQFF TGTGCCACCAGTGATTTGGACACCAACTCCTACAATGAGCAGTTCTTC
TRBJ2-3 - TRBV7-6 few CASSRTVTDTQYF TGTGCCAGCAGCCGGACCGTCACAGATACGCAGTATTTT
TRBJ2-3 - TRBV19 - CASTGLADTQYF TGTGCCAGCACTGGACTCGCGGATACGCAGTATTTT
TRBJ1-1 - TRBV7-8 few CASSLVGSEAFF TGTGCCAGCAGCTTAGTCGGGTCAGAAGCTTTCTTT
TRBJ1-2 - TRBV7-2 few CASSSGYGYTF TGTGCCAGCAGCTCCGGGTATGGCTACACCTTC
TRBJ1-1 - TRBV20-1 few CSARGSLRTAEGTEAFF TGCAGTGCTAGAGGGTCCTTGCGGACCGCCGAAGGCACTGAAGCTTTCTTT
TRBJ2-3 TRBD2 TRBV20-1 - CSATRLAHTTDTQYF TGCAGTGCTACCCGACTAGCCCATACCACAGATACGCAGTATTTT
TRBJ2-7 TRBD1 TRBV10-3 many CAISAGQASYEQYF TGTGCCATCAGTGCGGGACAGGCCTCCTACGAGCAGTACTTC
TRBJ2-1 TRBD2 TRBV7-9 many CATSSHGTSGRGYEQFF TGTGCCACCTCGTCCCACGGGACTAGCGGGAGGGGTTATGAGCAGTTCTTC
TRBJ2-2 TRBD2 TRBV18 few CASSSPSSGRRTGELFF TGTGCCAGCTCATCGCCGTCAAGCGGGAGGCGCACCGGGGAGCTGTTTTTT
TRBJ1-2 TRBD1 TRBV27 few CASSFAGQVFNYGYTF TGTGCCAGCAGTTTCGCTGGACAGGTTTTTAACTATGGCTACACCTTC
TRBJ1-2 - TRBV24-1 - CATSDFTAVGYTF TGTGCCACCAGTGATTTCACAGCTGTCGGCTACACCTTC
TRBJ2-1 - TRBV5-1 - CASSLKGAGGNEQFF TGCGCCAGCAGCTTGAAGGGGGCAGGGGGGAATGAGCAGTTCTTC
TRBJ2-5 TRBD1 TRBV5-1 - CASSSGDSQETQYF TGCGCCAGCAGCTCCGGGGACAGCCAAGAGACCCAGTACTTC
TRBJ2-5 - TRBV30 - CAWRWDSRATQYF TGTGCCTGGAGATGGGACTCCCGGGCGACCCAGTACTTC
TRBJ2-7 - TRBV27 few CASSSTPGYEQYF TGTGCCAGCAGTTCAACCCCAGGGTACGAGCAGTACTTC
TRBJ2-6 TRBD2 TRBV7-6 few CASSFQAGAGANVLTF TGTGCCAGCAGCTTTCAGGCGGGGGCTGGGGCCAACGTCCTGACTTTC
TRBJ1-2 - TRBV7-9 - CASATDRGGNYGYTF TGTGCCAGCGCAACGGATAGGGGAGGAAACTATGGCTACACCTTC
TRBJ2-1 TRBD2 TRBV7-8 few CASRKPGGHEQFF TGTGCCAGCAGAAAACCGGGGGGGCATGAGCAGTTCTTC
TRBJ1-1 TRBD1 TRBV5-5 few CASSLGTGHTEAFF TGTGCCAGCAGCTTGGGGACAGGGCACACTGAAGCTTTCTTT
TRBJ1-5 TRBD1 TRBV27 few CASSLQGGGQPQHF TGTGCCAGCAGTTTGCAGGGGGGCGGGCAGCCCCAGCATTTT
TRBJ2-5 - TRBV5-1 - CASSQGRETQYF TGCGCCAGCAGCCAGGGGCGAGAGACCCAGTACTTC
TRBJ2-3 - TRBV20-1 - CSASRLTGTDTQYF TGCAGTGCTAGCCGTCTCACAGGGACAGATACGCAGTATTTT
TRBJ2-3 TRBD2 TRBV7-3 - CASSWVAGDTDTQYF TGTGCCAGCAGCTGGGTTGCGGGGGACACAGATACGCAGTATTTT
TRBJ2-7 TRBD1 TRBV5-1 - CASSLAAGGTYEQYF TGCGCCAGCAGCTTGGCGGCAGGGGGCACCTACGAGCAGTACTTC
TRBJ2-3 TRBD2 TRBV7-6 few CASSLVLAGGTDTQYF TGTGCCAGCAGCTTAGTCCTAGCGGGAGGCACAGATACGCAGTATTTT
TRBJ1-4 - TRBV6-1 few CASSGERGEKLFF TGTGCCAGCAGTGGGGAGAGGGGTGAAAAACTGTTTTTT
TRBJ2-1 TRBD2 TRBV7-9 - CASSQQLSGRFLGDNEQFF TGTGCCAGCAGCCAACAATTGAGCGGGAGGTTCTTAGGGGACAATGAGCAGTTCTTC
TRBJ2-1 - TRBV20-1 few CSAPRDYNEQFF TGCAGTGCCCCCCGGGACTACAATGAGCAGTTCTTC
TRBJ2-7 - TRBV12-3/TRBV12-4 few CASSSTGDRDTYEQYF TGTGCCAGCAGTTCGACCGGGGACCGGGATACCTACGAGCAGTACTTC
TRBJ2-1 - TRBV6-2/TRBV6-3 - CASSYSTRVFNEQFF TGTGCCAGCAGTTACTCGACTAGAGTATTCAATGAGCAGTTCTTC
TRBJ2-3 - TRBV4-1 - CASSQGGGGRGDTQYF TGCGCCAGCAGCCAAGGAGGGGGCGGGAGAGGGGATACGCAGTATTTT